The 23 T cell receptor beta chains below all came from one sample that was sequenced in a study of PD-1 blockade in classical Hodgkin lymphoma (TCRdb year 2020). This specimen's time point label, interpreted: cycle 4 day 1 (C4D1), after about 6 weeks of nivolumab. Every trial patient had relapsed after autologous stem cell transplantation, and cohorts A, B and C differed in prior brentuximab vedotin exposure. CD8+ T cells were purified from thawed PBMCs by magnetic negative selection with a Miltenyi CD8+ T cell isolation kit. The library was generated by the immunoSEQ multiplex PCR assay. TCRdb's version of the immuneACCESS table is confined to in-frame rearrangements and falls short of the full clone set. An unresolved V gene accounts for under half of the shortfall where checked; the remainder is of unknown origin. The sample table contains 4,500 or so clones; only one count was recorded for approximately 70% of them. Of the sample, about 25% is held by the ten largest clones.

Specimen: CD8+ T cells from blood, collected before the fourth cycle of nivolumab. The receptors were sampled from a human donor with classical Hodgkin lymphoma.

V usage is TRBV5-6 and J usage is TRBJ2-5, with TRBD1 as a possible D gene (5 bases). CDR1 and CDR2 from the germline V gene are SGHDT and YYEEEE. Deletions cut 4 bases from V and 1 base from J, with 8 bases between. The CDR3 loop spans 13 amino acids. The CDR3 loop is CASSETAQETQYF. In DNA, the CDR3 is TGTGCCAGCAGCGAGACAGCCCAAGAGACCCAGTACTTC.

The chain carries TRBV7-9 and TRBJ2-3; TRBD2 aligns across 7 bases. CDR3 length: 15 amino acids. Germline-derived CDR1 and CDR2 are SEHNR and FQNEAQ (reference sequence). J gave up 6 bases and V 5 bases, and 11 bases lay outside the gene matches. The CDR3 DNA sequence: TGTGCCAGCAGCAAACTCAGTCGGGGGGTTGATACGCAGTATTTT. It codes for CASSKLSRGVDTQYF.

V usage is TRBV5-4 and J usage is TRBJ2-7; D might be TRBD2 (6 bases). V lost 4 bases and J 1 base, leaving 15 bases between the germline ends. There are 15 residues in the CDR3. Germline CDR1 is SGHNT and CDR2 is YYREEE (reference sequence). CDR3 nucleotides: TGTGCCAGCAGCCTGGATGTGGGACTTTCCTACGAGCAGTACTTC. This translates into CASSLDVGLSYEQYF.

This clone was recorded a few times. The chain links TRBV2 to TRBJ1-5; tentatively, D is TRBD1 (5 bases). Trimming stripped 5 bases from V and 6 bases from J, with 8 bases between. Germline values: CDR1 SNHLY, CDR2 FYNNEI. The CDR3 runs to 12 residues. The chain's CDR3 is CASSPGGQPQHF. The CDR3 nucleotides read TGTGCCAGCAGTCCCGGGGGTCAGCCCCAGCATTTT.

The V gene is TRBV27, the J gene TRBJ2-7; tentatively, D is TRBD1 (7 bases). Germline CDR1 is MNHEY and CDR2 is SMNVEV (reference sequence). V gave up 6 bases and J gave up 6 bases, with 15 bases separating them. The CDR3 is 13 residues long. CDR3 DNA: TGTGCCAGCAGCCCGACAGGGAGGCGCGAGCAGTACTTC. Translating it yields CASSPTGRREQYF.

This chain uses TRBV7-9 with TRBJ2-7, with D hard to call. The CDR3 has 12 amino acids. Deletions cut 1 base from V and 6 bases from J, with 7 bases between. Germline CDR1 reads SEHNR; CDR2 reads FQNEAQ (reference sequence). The CDR3 bases are TGTGCCAGCAGCTTAGTTTTCGGCGAGCAGTACTTC. Protein sequence: CASSLVFGEQYF.

Relative to its sample, this clone is medium-sized. The V call is TRBV7-9, the J call TRBJ1-2, with 7 bases lining up with TRBD1. V shed 4 bases, J shed 0 bases, and the junction held 8 bases outside the gene matches. The CDR3 is 16 residues long. Germline CDR1 is SEHNR and CDR2 is FQNEAQ (reference sequence). The CDR3 DNA sequence: TGTGCCAGCAGCTCCGGGACAGTCGTAGCTAACTATGGCTACACCTTC. Translating it yields CASSSGTVVANYGYTF.

The chain has TRBV11-1 and TRBJ2-5, with a possible D match to TRBD2 (7 bases). Looked up from germline, CDR1 is SGHAT and CDR2 is FQDESV (reference sequence). The CDR3 is 16 residues long. The V gene lost 3 bases and the J gene lost 11 bases, with 25 bases spanning the gap. DNA of the CDR3: TGTGCCAGCAGCTTTTCGTTCACGGGGGGCTCGAGAGAGCAGTACTTC. Its translation is CASSFSFTGGSREQYF.

This chain joins TRBV7-9 and TRBJ1-6, with unresolved D. The germline gives CDR1 SEHNR, CDR2 FQNEAQ (reference sequence). The CDR3 loop spans 16 amino acids. Trimming stripped 4 bases from V and 1 base from J, with 11 bases between. CDR3 sequence (DNA): TGTGCCAGCAGCTACGGGCCCCTGTCCTATAATTCACCCCTCCACTTT. This translates into CASSYGPLSYNSPLHF.

The chain couples TRBV28 to TRBJ2-3; a possible D gene is TRBD1 (6 bases). This CDR3 is built from 15 residues. From germline, CDR1 is MDHEN and CDR2 SYDVKM. The V and J ends lost 4 bases and 2 bases respectively, with 13 bases between them. This CDR3 is CASSYRDTSTDTQYF. CDR3 nucleotide sequence: TGTGCCAGCAGTTACCGGGACACATCCACAGATACGCAGTATTTT.

This clone was counted a single time. The genes are TRBV11-2 and TRBJ2-5; 14 bases map to TRBD2. The CDR3 runs 17 residues. Germline V gene lookup returns CDR1 SGHAT and CDR2 FQNNGV. The ends lost 3 bases at V and 1 base at J; junction bases unmatched: 4. CDR3 sequence: CASSFGTSGGLQETQYF. In nucleotides, the CDR3 is TGTGCCAGCAGCTTCGGGACTAGCGGGGGCCTCCAAGAGACCCAGTACTTC.

V is TRBV4-2 and J is TRBJ2-1; 7 nucleotides align to TRBD1. With V trimmed by 3 bases and J by 7 bases, 15 bases remained unmatched. The V gene's germline CDR1 is LGHNA and CDR2 YNFKEQ. The CDR3 covers 17 residues. The CDR3 loop reads CASSQEDMTGWDNEQFF. The CDR3 DNA sequence: TGTGCCAGCAGCCAGGAAGATATGACAGGGTGGGATAATGAGCAGTTCTTC.

This clone came up once. This chain joins TRBV6-5 and TRBJ1-1; 7 positions match TRBD1. Germline loops: CDR1 MNHEY, CDR2 SVGAGI. The CDR3 runs 14 residues. The V segment lost 2 bases and the J segment 1 base; nucleotides outside the gene matches: 1. CDR3: CASSYGTENTEAFF. As DNA, the CDR3 is TGTGCCAGCAGTTACGGGACAGAGAACACTGAAGCTTTCTTT.

This chain joins TRBV14 and TRBJ2-7; 11 positions agree with TRBD1. Trimming removed 4 bases from V and 7 bases from J; junction bases left unmatched: 12. CDR3 length equals 16 residues. Germline CDR1 reads SGHDN; CDR2 reads FVKESK. The CDR3 is CASSPLFGQGAWEQYF. CDR3 DNA: TGTGCCAGCAGCCCATTATTCGGACAGGGGGCTTGGGAGCAGTACTTC.

The chain combines TRBV11-1 with TRBJ2-4, with TRBD1 as a possible D gene (6 bases). Germline assignment: CDR1 SGHAT and CDR2 FQDESV (reference sequence). V lost 2 bases and J lost 0, with 11 bases in between. This CDR3 is built from 16 residues. This CDR3 is CASSLQQGSAKNIQYF. The CDR3 nucleotides are TGTGCCAGCAGCTTACAACAGGGTTCAGCCAAAAACATTCAGTACTTC.

This clone was found a few times. The J gene is TRBJ1-6, the V gene TRBV4-3, with 9 nucleotides matching TRBD1. CDR3 length: 14 residues. The germline CDR1 and CDR2 sequences are LGHNA and YSLEER. V lost 3 bases and J lost 7; bases outside the gene matches: 1. The CDR3 DNA sequence: TGCGCCAGCAGCCACGGACAGGGGAATTCACCCCTCCACTTT. Translation gives CASSHGQGNSPLHF.

In this sample, this clone turned up once. V gene TRBV9 combines with J gene TRBJ1-3; the D is unclear. The CDR3 is 15 residues long. CDR1 is SGDLS and CDR2 is YYNGEE in the germline V gene. The V gene lost 0 bases and the J gene lost 1 base, with 8 bases spanning the gap. CDR3 loop: CASSVVGNSGNTIYF. DNA of the CDR3: TGTGCCAGCAGCGTAGTGGGTAATTCTGGAAACACCATATATTTT.

The V and J genes are TRBV4-3 and TRBJ2-3; 12 positions agree with TRBD2. V shed 5 bases and J 1 base; nucleotides not matched to a gene: 4. CDR1 and CDR2 (germline): LGHNA, YSLEER. The CDR3 is made up of 16 amino acids. The CDR3 nucleotides read TGCGCCAGCAGCTGGAGACTAGCGGGGGGCACAGATACGCAGTATTTT. Translating gives CASSWRLAGGTDTQYF.

The J gene is TRBJ2-7, the V gene TRBV4-3; possible D gene TRBD1, 6 bases. Germline loops: CDR1 LGHNA, CDR2 YSLEER. The V and J ends lost 4 bases and 2 bases respectively, with 15 bases between them. CDR3 length: 15 amino acids. The CDR3, as DNA: TGCGCCAGCAGCCCAAGATCACAGGGTCCCTACGAGCAGTACTTC. The encoded protein is CASSPRSQGPYEQYF.

The chain employs TRBV15 and TRBJ1-1, with D possibly TRBD1 on 5 matching bases. From germline, CDR1 is LNHNV and CDR2 YYDKDF (reference sequence). This CDR3 comprises 15 residues. V lost 1 base, J lost 4 bases, and 13 bases lay in between. CDR3 bases: TGTGCCACCAGCAGAGTGGCAGGGCCGGGCACTGAAGCTTTCTTT. Protein sequence: CATSRVAGPGTEAFF.

This clone was detected only a few times. This chain links TRBV6-1 with TRBJ2-7; the match to TRBD1 covers 7 bases. Germline V gene sequence: CDR1 MNHNS, CDR2 SASEGT. This CDR3 contains 14 residues. With 6 bases clipped from V and 3 bases from J, the junction kept 8 bases outside the gene matches. For the CDR3, the DNA is TGTGCCAGCAGGGACCAGGGGGTAATCTACGAGCAGTACTTC. As protein: CASRDQGVIYEQYF.

This clone was detected a few times. The rearrangement joins TRBV2 to TRBJ1-1, with D unclear. The germline gives CDR1 SNHLY, CDR2 FYNNEI. CDR3 size: 13 residues. Trimming took 3 bases from V and 1 from J, leaving 6 bases between them. The CDR3 spells CASSDWGNTEAFF. The CDR3 nucleotides are TGTGCCAGCAGTGATTGGGGGAACACTGAAGCTTTCTTT.

This clone is labeled as medium-sized (0.01 to 0.1%). The rearrangement uses TRBV7-6 and TRBJ1-5, with D unresolved. There are 16 residues in the CDR3. Germline loops: CDR1 SGHVS, CDR2 FNYEAQ. Trimming left V 5 bases short and J 7 bases short, with 21 bases between. The CDR3 coding sequence is TGTGCCAGCAGCAAACATGGAGGTCGGGGAGAACAGCCCCAGCATTTT. Amino acid sequence: CASSKHGGRGEQPQHF. The full variable domain, its missing parts supplied by reference TRBV7-6 and TRBJ1-5, is GAGVSQSPRYKVTKRGQDVALRCDPISGHVSLYWYRQALGQGPEFLTYFNYEAQQDKSGLPNDRFSAERPEGSISTLTIQRTEQRDSAMYRCASSKHGGRGEQPQHFGDGTRLSIL.